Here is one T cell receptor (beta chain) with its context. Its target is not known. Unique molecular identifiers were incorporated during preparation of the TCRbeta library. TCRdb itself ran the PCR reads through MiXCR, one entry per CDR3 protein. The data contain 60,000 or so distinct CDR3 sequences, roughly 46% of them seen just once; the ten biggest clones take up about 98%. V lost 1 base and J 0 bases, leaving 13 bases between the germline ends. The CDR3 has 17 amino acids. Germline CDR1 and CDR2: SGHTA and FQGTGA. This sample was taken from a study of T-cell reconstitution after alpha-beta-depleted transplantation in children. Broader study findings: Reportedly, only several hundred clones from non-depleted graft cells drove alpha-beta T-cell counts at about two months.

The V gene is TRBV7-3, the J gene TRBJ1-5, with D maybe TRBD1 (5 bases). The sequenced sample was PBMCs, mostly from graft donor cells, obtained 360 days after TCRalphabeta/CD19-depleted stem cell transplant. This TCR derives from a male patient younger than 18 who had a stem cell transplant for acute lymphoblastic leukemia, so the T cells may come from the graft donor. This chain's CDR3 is CASSLSGAASSNQPQHF. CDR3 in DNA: TGTGCCAGCAGCTTAAGCGGGGCAGCTTCTAGCAATCAGCCCCAGCATTTT.